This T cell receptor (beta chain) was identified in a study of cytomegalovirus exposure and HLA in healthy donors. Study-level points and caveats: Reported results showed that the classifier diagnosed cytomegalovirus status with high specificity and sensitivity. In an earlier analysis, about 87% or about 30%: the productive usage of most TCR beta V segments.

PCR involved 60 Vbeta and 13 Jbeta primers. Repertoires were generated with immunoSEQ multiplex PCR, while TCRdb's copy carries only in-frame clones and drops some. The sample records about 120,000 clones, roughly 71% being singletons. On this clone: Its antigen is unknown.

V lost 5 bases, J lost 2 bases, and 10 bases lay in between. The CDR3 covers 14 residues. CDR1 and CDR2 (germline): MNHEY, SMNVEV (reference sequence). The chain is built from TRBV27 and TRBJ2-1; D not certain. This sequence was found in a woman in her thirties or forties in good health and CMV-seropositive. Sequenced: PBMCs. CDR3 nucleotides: TGTGCCAGCAGTCCCTGGCAAACCTACAATGAGCAGTTCTTC. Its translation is CASSPWQTYNEQFF.